A selection of T cell receptor beta chains follows, all from one sample in a study of shared clonotypes between healthy human individuals. TCRdb's copy holds only in-frame clones and misses some; the assay was immunoSEQ multiplex PCR. There are roughly 450,000 clones in the sample; about four fifths occur only once, and about an eighth lies in the top ten. The sequencing input was PBMCs. These TCRs come from a woman in her thirties or forties in good health. Some clones in this sample may be carry-over from other donors' samples. Each CDR3 is given with its conserved first and last residue. The order of the fields is clone size, V gene, J gene, CDR3 protein. Clone size is stated in some rows and not others, as once, few, many or a class when expanded.

-	TRBV9	TRBJ2-3	CASSVKGDMVTDTQYF
few	TRBV7-2	TRBJ2-1	CASRFELGSYNEQFF
-	TRBV19	TRBJ1-5	CASSMSPSTGGGGPQHF
-	TRBV10-3	TRBJ2-1	CAISDSAGTSGYNEQFF
-	TRBV10-2	TRBJ1-5	CASAPGTGNQPQHF
few	TRBV28	TRBJ1-1	CASSFGTGEAFF
-	TRBV27	TRBJ2-1	CASSLNPLRIAGGKIILNEQFF
-	TRBV29-1	TRBJ2-1	CSVEDGGLDLYNEQFF
-	TRBV21-1	TRBJ2-7	CASSRQGGGCHEQYF
-	TRBV7-2	TRBJ2-4	CASSLANKDQINQYF
-	TRBV28	TRBJ2-3	CASGLAAAGTQYF
-	TRBV19	TRBJ1-5	CASSRGWGPSQPQHF
-	TRBV7-9	TRBJ2-3	CASSLTGADTQYF
-	TRBV10-2	TRBJ2-6	CASSDTTRSGANVLTF
-	TRBV10-1	TRBJ2-1	CASSEGLAGGYEQFF
-	TRBV28	TRBJ2-1	CASRPGSSYNEQFF
many	TRBV7-9	TRBJ2-7	CASSLVGKLVGGEQYF
once	TRBV25-1	TRBJ2-1	CASRDRGYYNEQFF
-	TRBV27	TRBJ2-7	CATWTSGSIGSYEQYF
many	TRBV12-2	TRBJ2-5	CASRLGGQDVQYF
-	TRBV11-3	TRBJ2-3	CASSTQLGGGPADTQYF
-	TRBV4-3	TRBJ2-7	CASSQTGLDSYEQYF
-	TRBV10-3	TRBJ2-7	CAIKGSSSGEQYF
-	TRBV27	TRBJ2-1	CASSIDRGAKQFF
-	TRBV4-1	TRBJ1-4	CASSQASRPGRSNEKLFF
-	TRBV7-2	TRBJ1-2	CASSPRTGGFGYTF
once	TRBV7-6	TRBJ2-5	CASSPRPTAQETQYF
-	TRBV6-1	TRBJ1-2	CASSWTQRRGYTF
-	TRBV28	TRBJ1-5	CASSFRTTQPQHF
once	TRBV29-1	TRBJ2-3	CSVASPDRVAADTQYF
-	TRBV6-5	TRBJ2-1	CASSYRGRLDNEQFF
-	TRBV18	TRBJ1-3	CASSQIRGSGNTIYF
-	TRBV10-3	TRBJ2-5	CAIRSHEETQYF
-	TRBV27	TRBJ2-7	CASSLYPGLRLEQYF
-	TRBV7-2	TRBJ2-4	CASSLAQAPGVLAKNIQYF
-	TRBV7-2	TRBJ1-5	CASSFRGIGNQPQHF
once	TRBV18	TRBJ1-1	CASSPVGQGRKTEAFF
-	TRBV28	TRBJ1-2	CASSQQGNYGYTF